The 30 T cell receptor beta chains listed next were all sequenced from one sample in a study of shared clonotypes between healthy human individuals. Only in-frame clones appear in the TCRdb table, and some are missing; sequencing was by immunoSEQ multiplex PCR. The sample includes under 130,000 clones, roughly 70% of them seen just once. Sequencing was carried out using memory CD8+ T cells sorted from blood. The subset: CD45RO+ cells pooled with CCR7-negative TemRA cells. These receptors were collected from a woman younger than 45 in good health.

This clone was counted a few times. The chain joins TRBV19 to TRBJ2-7; D may match TRBD1 or TRBD2 (5 bases each). The CDR3 runs 12 residues. Germline V CDR1 and CDR2: LNHDA, SQIVND (reference sequence). V was shortened by 9 bases and J by 1 base, with 10 bases between the two germline ends. In nucleotides, the CDR3 is TGTGCCAGCGGGACGGTTTCCTACGAGCAGTACTTC. This gives the protein CASGTVSYEQYF.

This clone showed up many times. The chain links TRBV30 to TRBJ2-7, with 15 bases lining up with TRBD2. The CDR3 has 17 amino acids. Germline V gene sequence: CDR1 GTSNPN, CDR2 SVGIG (reference sequence). With 1 base clipped from V and 0 bases from J, the junction kept 4 bases outside the gene matches. For the CDR3, the DNA is TGTGCCTGGAGTGCCGGGACTAGCGGGAGGAGCTCCTACGAGCAGTACTTC. It is translated as CAWSAGTSGRSSYEQYF.

The chain employs TRBV5-4 and TRBJ1-1; unclear D gene. The CDR3 has 15 residues. Trimming removed 4 bases from V and 1 base from J, with 14 bases in between. Germline values: CDR1 SGHNT, CDR2 YYREEE (reference sequence). CDR3 nucleotide sequence: TGTGCCAGCAGCCTTAGACCCAAAAGGAACACTGAAGCTTTCTTT. Translating gives CASSLRPKRNTEAFF.

This clone was counted only a few times. The gene calls are TRBV27 and TRBJ2-1; 7 bases align to TRBD1. Germline CDR1 and CDR2: MNHEY and SMNVEV (reference sequence). Unmatched junction bases numbered 8, after V lost 7 bases and J lost 5 bases. The length of the CDR3 is 14 residues. The CDR3 region has the DNA TGTGCCAGCATGAAAGGGACAGCTAACAATGAGCAGTTCTTC. Amino acid sequence: CASMKGTANNEQFF.

This clone was seen many times. The sample carries other DNA sequences with the same CDR3. The genes are TRBV4-2 and TRBJ1-1, with a possible D match to TRBD1 (5 bases). The CDR3 has 13 residues. The germline V gene has CDR1 LGHNA and CDR2 YNFKEQ. V gave up 1 base and J gave up 5 bases, with 8 bases separating them. The CDR3 DNA reads as TGTGCCAGCAGCCAAGGGGACGGAACTGAAGCTTTCTTT. As protein: CASSQGDGTEAFF.

This clone was counted between two and nine times. The rearrangement links TRBV25-1 to TRBJ1-5; the match to TRBD1 covers 7 bases. Germline CDR1 and CDR2: MGHDK and SYGVNS. The trim removed 4 bases at V and 4 bases at J, leaving 13 bases unmatched. The CDR3 is 17 amino acids. The CDR3: CASSGDREVDQNQPQHF. DNA of the CDR3: TGTGCCAGCAGTGGAGACAGGGAGGTTGACCAGAATCAGCCCCAGCATTTT.

This clone was counted a few times. The V call is TRBV19, the J call TRBJ1-5; D unclear. This CDR3 contains 15 residues. The germline CDR1 and CDR2 sequences are LNHDA and SQIVND (reference sequence). Trimming cost V 3 bases and J 0 bases, with 9 bases left between them. The CDR3: CASSIGGYSNQPQHF. The DNA of the CDR3 is TGTGCCAGTAGTATTGGAGGATATAGCAATCAGCCCCAGCATTTT.

V and J are TRBV25-1 and TRBJ2-2, with D hard to call. The length of the CDR3 is 16 residues. Looked up from germline, CDR1 is MGHDK and CDR2 is SYGVNS. Deletions cut 4 bases from V and 2 bases from J, with 14 bases between. This CDR3 is CASSAYMEINTGELFF. In DNA form, the CDR3 reads TGTGCCAGCAGTGCCTACATGGAAATCAACACCGGGGAGCTGTTTTTT. Variable domain in full (rest from reference TRBV25-1 and TRBJ2-2): EADIYQTPRYLVIGTGKKITLECSQTMGHDKMYWYQQDPGMELHLIHYSYGVNSTEKGDLSSESTVSRIRTEHFPLTLESARPSHTSQYLCASSAYMEINTGELFFGEGSRLTVL.

This clone has just a few counts. The chain has TRBV14 and TRBJ1-3; a weak D match, TRBD1 (6 bases). Trimming took off 4 bases at V and 3 bases at J, with 13 bases between the two ends. CDR3 length: 15 amino acids. Germline V CDR1 and CDR2: SGHDN, FVKESK. The CDR3 here is CASSRPYRDGNTIYF. The CDR3 DNA is TGTGCCAGCAGCCGACCGTACAGGGATGGAAACACCATATATTTT.

There are a few counts of this clone. The chain uses TRBV25-1 and TRBJ2-3, with D perhaps TRBD1 (5 bases). The CDR3 extends over 12 amino acids. Deletions cut 10 bases from V and 5 bases from J, with 13 bases between. Germline V gives CDR1 MGHDK, CDR2 SYGVNS. The CDR3 reads CATELRGDTQYF. The CDR3 bases are TGTGCCACCGAATTAAGGGGAGATACGCAGTATTTT. The whole variable domain, filled in from reference TRBV25-1 and TRBJ2-3, reads EADIYQTPRYLVIGTGKKITLECSQTMGHDKMYWYQQDPGMELHLIHYSYGVNSTEKGDLSSESTVSRIRTEHFPLTLESARPSHTSQYLCATELRGDTQYFGPGTRLTVL.

This clone was recorded once. The V gene is TRBV11-2, the J gene TRBJ2-7; D uncertain. The V end was cut by 1 base, the J end by 3 bases, with 19 bases between. The CDR3 has 17 amino acids. Germline loops: CDR1 SGHAT, CDR2 FQNNGV. The CDR3 DNA sequence: TGTGCCAGCAGCTTAGTTGGTAGGGCCCACTACATCTACGAGCAGTACTTC. This translates into CASSLVGRAHYIYEQYF.

This clone was observed a handful of times. This chain joins TRBV5-1 and TRBJ1-5; 7 nucleotides line up with TRBD1. Germline assignment: CDR1 SGHRS and CDR2 YFSETQ. This CDR3 contains 18 residues. V lost 0 bases to trimming and J lost 0 bases; unmatched junction nucleotides: 9. The CDR3 coding sequence is TGCGCCAGCAGCTTGGGCGACAGGGTCGGGGATAGCAATCAGCCCCAGCATTTT. It encodes CASSLGDRVGDSNQPQHF.

The chain employs TRBV28 and TRBJ1-3; 12 bases are shared with TRBD1. The germline gives CDR1 MDHEN, CDR2 SYDVKM. The CDR3 sequence is 17 residues long. Trimming cost V 5 bases and J 4 bases; bases outside gene matches: 9. CDR3 protein: CASSLPGQGAIGNTIYF. CDR3 DNA: TGTGCCAGCAGTCTTCCGGGACAGGGGGCAATCGGAAACACCATATATTTT.

This chain uses TRBV28 with TRBJ2-7; D might be TRBD2 (6 bases). Trimming took 4 bases from V and 3 from J, leaving 25 bases between them. The CDR3 length is 18 residues. Germline CDR1 MDHEN, CDR2 SYDVKM. CDR3 sequence: CASSSPTLGGRRVYEQYF. The CDR3 DNA reads as TGTGCCAGCAGTTCCCCTACTCTCGGGGGTCGGAGGGTCTACGAGCAGTACTTC.

This chain links TRBV27 with TRBJ1-5; D gene uncertain. This CDR3 comprises 14 residues. CDR1 and CDR2 (germline): MNHEY, SMNVEV (reference sequence). Between the trimmed V and J ends, which lost 4 bases and 8 bases, there was a span of 15 bases. CDR3 residues: CASSSGPRPKPQHF. CDR3 sequence (DNA): TGTGCCAGCAGTTCCGGACCGAGACCAAAGCCCCAGCATTTT.

The chain uses TRBV6-6 and TRBJ2-5; 8 bases map to TRBD1. The J call may be in error: the DNA end matches TRBJ2-7 better. CDR3 length equals 14 residues. Germline CDR1 reads MNHNY; CDR2 reads SVGAGI (reference sequence). The CDR3 DNA reads TGTGCCAGCAGTAGTCGGGACAGGCTAAACGAGCAGTACTTC. Its protein product is CASSSRDRLNEQYF.

Note on this clone: At one of its ends the junction is not consistent with the germline gene, which may arise from a read error. The chain links TRBV6-5 to TRBJ2-7, with D unresolved. Germline-derived CDR1 and CDR2 are MNHEY and SVGAGI. This CDR3 is built from 13 residues. CDR3 sequence (DNA): TGTGCCAGCAGTGACTCGGATGAAGGCGAGCAGTACTTC. Its translation is CASSDSDEGEQYF.

The count of this clone is one. The gene calls are TRBV25-1 and TRBJ2-4, with 9 bases matching TRBD2. This CDR3 comprises 15 residues. Germline loops: CDR1 MGHDK, CDR2 SYGVNS. Unmatched junction bases numbered 9, after V lost 4 bases and J lost 8 bases. DNA of the CDR3: TGTGCCAGCAGTGGGGGAGCGGGAGGCTTAGACATTCAGTACTTC. It specifies CASSGGAGGLDIQYF.

This clone was observed a few times. This chain connects TRBV19 to TRBJ1-5, with a weak D call TRBD1 (5 bases). V shed 1 base and J shed 3 bases, with 16 bases lying between them. The CDR3 is made up of 17 amino acids. CDR1 and CDR2 from the germline V gene are LNHDA and SQIVND (reference sequence). CDR3 amino acids: CASSIVEGALDNQPQHF. In DNA form, the CDR3 reads TGTGCCAGTAGTATAGTAGAAGGGGCTTTGGACAATCAGCCCCAGCATTTT.

The chain couples TRBV9 to TRBJ2-1; D is unresolved. Per the germline V gene, CDR1 is SGDLS and CDR2 is YYNGEE. The CDR3 totals 12 residues. V was trimmed by 0 bases and J by 6 bases, leaving 4 bases between them. The CDR3 loop reads CASSVDLNEQFF. DNA for the CDR3: TGTGCCAGCAGCGTAGATCTCAATGAGCAGTTCTTC.

The gene calls are TRBV6-6 and TRBJ2-1; D uncertain. CDR1 is MNHNY, CDR2 SVGAGI, per germline (reference sequence). Trimming took 6 bases from V and 0 from J, leaving 9 bases between them. The CDR3 spans 14 residues. The chain's CDR3 is CASSRTSSYNEQFF. The CDR3 region has the DNA TGTGCCAGCAGCAGGACGAGCTCCTACAATGAGCAGTTCTTC.

This sequence joins TRBV5-3 and TRBJ1-3; TRBD1 aligns across 9 bases. TRBV5-3 counts as an open reading frame of uncertain function. V was clipped by 5 bases and J by 4 bases; unmatched bases: 19. The CDR3 has 19 amino acids. This chain's CDR3 is CARRACTGGELFIGNTIYF. DNA for the CDR3: TGTGCCAGAAGGGCCTGCACAGGGGGCGAACTATTCATCGGAAACACCATATATTTT.

This chain joins TRBV20-1 and TRBJ2-7; D remains ambiguous. Trimming left V 7 bases short and J 2 bases short, with 9 bases between. CDR3 size: 11 residues. Germline assignment: CDR1 DFQATT and CDR2 SNEGSKA (reference sequence). CDR3 loop: CSVPRAYEQYF. In DNA form, the CDR3 reads TGCAGTGTTCCACGGGCCTACGAGCAGTACTTC.

This clone was seen only once. V and J are TRBV28 and TRBJ2-7; 7 bases align to TRBD1. The CDR3 spans 15 residues. V gave up 5 bases and J gave up 2 bases; unmatched junction bases: 9. Germline V gene data show CDR1 as MDHEN and CDR2 as SYDVKM. In DNA form, the CDR3 reads TGTGCCAGCAGTGCACCCGGGACAGCAGCCTACGAGCAGTACTTC. Its translation: CASSAPGTAAYEQYF.

This clone was counted at least ten times. J is TRBJ2-1 and V is TRBV6-4; D is ambiguous. Germline V gene sequence: CDR1 MRHNA, CDR2 SNTAGT. V dropped 5 bases and J dropped 1 base, with 6 bases sitting between them. This CDR3 has 13 residues. CDR3 sequence reads: CASSISSYNEQFF. CDR3 coding DNA: TGTGCCAGCAGTATATCTTCCTACAATGAGCAGTTCTTC.

V is TRBV9 and J is TRBJ2-7; 10 positions match TRBD2. V lost 4 bases to trimming and J lost 0 bases; unmatched junction nucleotides: 4. Germline V gene sequence: CDR1 SGDLS, CDR2 YYNGEE. This CDR3 spans 15 amino acids. The chain's CDR3 is CASSPGLAASYEQYF. CDR3 in DNA: TGTGCCAGCAGCCCCGGACTAGCGGCCTCCTACGAGCAGTACTTC. Filled out from reference TRBV9 and TRBJ2-7, the complete variable domain reads DSGVTQTPKHLITATGQRVTLRCSPRSGDLSVYWYQQSLDQGLQFLIQYYNGEERAKGNILERFSAQQFPDLHSELNLSSLELGDSALYFCASSPGLAASYEQYFGPGTRLTVT.

The rearrangement links TRBV29-1 to TRBJ1-2; 7 positions match TRBD1. Germline lookup yields CDR1 SQVTM and CDR2 ANQGSEA. The CDR3 totals 12 residues. The V segment lost 6 bases and the J segment 6 bases; nucleotides outside the gene matches: 7. The CDR3 DNA reads as TGCAGCGTCGACGTGACAGGGAATGGCTACACCTTC. Amino acids: CSVDVTGNGYTF.

In nucleotides, the CDR3 is TGTGCCAGCAGCTTGGAGGGGACTAGCGGAACCAATGAGCAGTTCTTC. Its translation is CASSLEGTSGTNEQFF. The rearrangement uses TRBV5-8 and TRBJ2-1, with 11 bases identical to TRBD2. With 0 bases clipped from V and 6 bases from J, the junction kept 5 bases outside the gene matches. The CDR3 runs 16 residues. Germline V gene lookup returns CDR1 SGHTS and CDR2 YDEGEE.

The chain joins TRBV7-2 to TRBJ2-7, with 14 bases lining up with TRBD2. Unmatched junction bases numbered 13, after V lost 7 bases and J lost 2 bases. The germline V gene encodes CDR1 SGHTA and CDR2 FQGNSA. The CDR3 covers 18 residues. For the CDR3, the DNA is TGTGCCAGCAACCGGACTAGCGGGAGGCCCCCTCTTCCCTACGAGCAGTACTTC. As protein: CASNRTSGRPPLPYEQYF.

The CDR3 reads CASSPFRYNEQFF. The DNA of the CDR3 is TGTGCCAGCAGCCCCTTCCGATACAATGAGCAGTTCTTC. The rearrangement links TRBV14 to TRBJ2-1; D not certain. Per germline, CDR1 SGHDN and CDR2 FVKESK. The CDR3 extends over 13 amino acids. The V gene lost 4 bases and the J gene lost 4 bases, with 8 bases spanning the gap. Supplemented by reference TRBV14 and TRBJ2-1, the full variable domain reads EAGVTQFPSHSVIEKGQTVTLRCDPISGHDNLYWYRRVMGKEIKFLLHFVKESKQDESGMPNNRFLAERTGGTYSTLKVQPAELEDSGVYFCASSPFRYNEQFFGPGTRLTVL.